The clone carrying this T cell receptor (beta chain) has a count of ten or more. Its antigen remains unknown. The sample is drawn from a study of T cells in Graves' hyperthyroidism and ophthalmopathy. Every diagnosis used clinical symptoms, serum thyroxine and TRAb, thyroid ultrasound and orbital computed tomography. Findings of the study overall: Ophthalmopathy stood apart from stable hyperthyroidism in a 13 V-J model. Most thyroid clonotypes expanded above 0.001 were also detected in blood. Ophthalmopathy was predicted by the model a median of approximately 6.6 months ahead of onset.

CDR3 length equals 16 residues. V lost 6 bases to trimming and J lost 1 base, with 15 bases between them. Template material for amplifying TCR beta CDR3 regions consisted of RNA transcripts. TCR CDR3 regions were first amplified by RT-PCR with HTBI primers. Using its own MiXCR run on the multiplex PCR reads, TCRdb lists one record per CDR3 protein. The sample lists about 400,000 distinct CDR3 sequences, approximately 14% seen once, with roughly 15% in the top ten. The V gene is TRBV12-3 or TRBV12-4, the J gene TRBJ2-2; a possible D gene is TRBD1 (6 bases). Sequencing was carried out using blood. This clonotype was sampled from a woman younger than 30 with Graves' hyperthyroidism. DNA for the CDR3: TGTGCCAGCAGCATAAGAGGGGGTGGGAACACCGGGGAGCTGTTTTTT. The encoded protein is CASSIRGGGNTGELFF.